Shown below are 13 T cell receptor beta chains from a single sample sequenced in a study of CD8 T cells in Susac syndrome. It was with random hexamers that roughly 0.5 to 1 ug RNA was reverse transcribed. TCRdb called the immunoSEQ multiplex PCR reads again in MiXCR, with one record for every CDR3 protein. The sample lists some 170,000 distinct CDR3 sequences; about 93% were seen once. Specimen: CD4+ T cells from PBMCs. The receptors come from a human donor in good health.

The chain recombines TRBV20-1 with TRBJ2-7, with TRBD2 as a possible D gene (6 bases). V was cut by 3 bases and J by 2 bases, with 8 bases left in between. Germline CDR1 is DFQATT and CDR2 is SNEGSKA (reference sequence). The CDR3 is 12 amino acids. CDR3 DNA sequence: TGCAGTGCTAGGGGACTTCCCTACGAGCAGTACTTC. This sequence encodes CSARGLPYEQYF.

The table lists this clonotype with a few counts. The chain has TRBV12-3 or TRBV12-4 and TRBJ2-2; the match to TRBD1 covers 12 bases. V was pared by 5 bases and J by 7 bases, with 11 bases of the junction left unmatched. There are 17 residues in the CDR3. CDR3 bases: TGTGCCAGCAGTACGACCCCGGGACAGGGGGCGTACGGGGAGCTGTTTTTT. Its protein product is CASSTTPGQGAYGELFF.

CDR3 loop: CAWTSATEAFF. CDR3 DNA: TGTGCCTGGACATCGGCCACTGAAGCTTTCTTT. This chain uses TRBV30 with TRBJ1-1; no firm D call. V was cut by 4 bases and J by 4 bases, with 7 bases left in between. The germline V gene has CDR1 GTSNPN and CDR2 SVGIG (reference sequence). The CDR3 runs to 11 residues.

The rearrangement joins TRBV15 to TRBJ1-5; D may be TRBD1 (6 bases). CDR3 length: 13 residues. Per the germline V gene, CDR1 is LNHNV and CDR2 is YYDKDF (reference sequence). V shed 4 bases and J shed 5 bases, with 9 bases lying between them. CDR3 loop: CATSITGHQPQHF. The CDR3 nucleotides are TGTGCCACCAGCATAACAGGGCATCAGCCCCAGCATTTT.

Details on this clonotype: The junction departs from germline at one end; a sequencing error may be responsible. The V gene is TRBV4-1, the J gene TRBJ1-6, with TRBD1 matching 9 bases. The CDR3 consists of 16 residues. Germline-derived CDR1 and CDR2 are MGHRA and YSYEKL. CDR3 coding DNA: TGCACCAGCAGCCAGGATGGGACAGGGCATAATTCACCCCTCCACTTT. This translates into CTSSQDGTGHNSPLHF.

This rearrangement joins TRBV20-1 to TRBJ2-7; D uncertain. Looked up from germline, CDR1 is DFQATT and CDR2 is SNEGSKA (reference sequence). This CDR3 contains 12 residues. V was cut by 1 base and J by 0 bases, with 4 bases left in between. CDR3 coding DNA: TGCAGTGCTAGAGCCTACTCCTACGAGCAGTACTTC. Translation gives CSARAYSYEQYF.

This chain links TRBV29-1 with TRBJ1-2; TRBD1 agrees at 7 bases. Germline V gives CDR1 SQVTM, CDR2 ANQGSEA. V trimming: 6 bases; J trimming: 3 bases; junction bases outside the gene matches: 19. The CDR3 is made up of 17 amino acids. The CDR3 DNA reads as TGCAGCGTCGCCAGGAGGGACAGCAACCCTATAGACTATGGCTACACCTTC. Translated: CSVARRDSNPIDYGYTF.

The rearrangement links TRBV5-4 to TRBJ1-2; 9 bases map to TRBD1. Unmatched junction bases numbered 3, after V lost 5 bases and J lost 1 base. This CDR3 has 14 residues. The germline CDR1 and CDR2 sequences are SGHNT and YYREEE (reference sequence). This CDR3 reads CASSRDRVNYGYTF. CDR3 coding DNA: TGTGCCAGCAGTCGGGACAGGGTTAACTATGGCTACACCTTC.

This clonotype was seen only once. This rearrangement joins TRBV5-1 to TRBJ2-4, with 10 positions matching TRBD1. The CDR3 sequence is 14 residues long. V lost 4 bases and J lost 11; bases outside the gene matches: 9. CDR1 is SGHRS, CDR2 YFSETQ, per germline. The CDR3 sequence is CASSPRGTGDFQYF. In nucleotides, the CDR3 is TGCGCCAGCAGCCCGAGGGGGACAGGGGACTTTCAGTACTTC.

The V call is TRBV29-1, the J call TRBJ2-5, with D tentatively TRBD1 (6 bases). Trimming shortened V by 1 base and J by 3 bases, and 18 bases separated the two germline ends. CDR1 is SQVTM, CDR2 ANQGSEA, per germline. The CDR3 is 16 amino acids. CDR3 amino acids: CSVEGVPRTAKETQYF. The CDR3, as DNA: TGCAGCGTTGAAGGTGTTCCAAGGACAGCCAAAGAGACCCAGTACTTC.

The CDR3 bases are TGTGCCATCAGCAATCGGGCCACAGGGAACACTGAAGCTTTCTTT. It encodes CAISNRATGNTEAFF. The rearrangement links TRBV10-3 to TRBJ1-1; a possible D gene is TRBD1 (5 bases). The CDR3 extends over 15 amino acids. In germline, CDR1 is ENHRY, CDR2 SYGVKD. The V end lost 6 bases, the J end lost 1 base, and 15 bases lay between the germline ends.

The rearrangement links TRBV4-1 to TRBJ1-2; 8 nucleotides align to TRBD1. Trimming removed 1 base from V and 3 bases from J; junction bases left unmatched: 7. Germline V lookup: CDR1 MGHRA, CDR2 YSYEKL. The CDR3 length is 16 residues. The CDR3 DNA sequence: TGCGCCAGCAGCCAAGTTAGAGACAGGGGATACTATGGCTACACCTTC. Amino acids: CASSQVRDRGYYGYTF.

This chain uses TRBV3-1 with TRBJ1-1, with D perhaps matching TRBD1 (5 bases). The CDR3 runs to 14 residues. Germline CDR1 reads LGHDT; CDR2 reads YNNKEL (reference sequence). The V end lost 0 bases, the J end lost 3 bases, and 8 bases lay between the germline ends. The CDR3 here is CASSQEGVDTEAFF. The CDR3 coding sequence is TGTGCCAGCAGCCAAGAGGGGGTGGACACTGAAGCTTTCTTT.